Listed here are 16 T cell receptor beta chains from one sample, sequenced in a study of CD8+CD57+ T cells in acquired aplastic anemia. Profiling that covered TCR beta VDJ and CDR3 relied on genomic DNA as its template. TCRdb fed the reads into MiXCR, producing one record per CDR3 protein. In the table there are around 500,000 distinct CDR3 sequences, about a third of which are singletons. The sequenced patients had an expansion of CD8+CD57+ cells seen by flow cytometry. Sequencing used sorted CD4+, CD8+, or CD8+CD57+ T cells (not recorded which) from PBMCs. The source is a human donor with aplastic anemia.

The V call is TRBV19, the J call TRBJ2-5; D ambiguous. The CDR3 spans 10 residues. Between the trimmed V and J ends, which lost 3 bases and 7 bases, there was a span of 3 bases. The germline V gene has CDR1 LNHDA and CDR2 SQIVND (reference sequence). The CDR3 region is CASSMGTQYF. In DNA, the CDR3 is TGTGCCAGTAGTATGGGGACCCAGTACTTC.

Here the CDR3 reads CASSLSGGKLFF. The CDR3 DNA follows: TGTGCCAGCAGCCTGTCAGGGGGAAAACTGTTTTTT. The genes are TRBV2 and TRBJ1-4; 7 positions match TRBD1. The CDR3 sequence is 12 residues long. The germline V gene has CDR1 SNHLY and CDR2 FYNNEI. J lost 10 bases, V lost 6 bases, and 5 bases had no gene match. Using reference TRBV2 and TRBJ1-4 for the parts outside the CDR3, the full variable domain is EPEVTQTPSHQVTQMGQEVILRCVPISNHLYFYWYRQILGQKVEFLVSFYNNEISEKSEIFDDQFSVERPDGSNFTLKIRSTKLEDSAMYFCASSLSGGKLFFGSGTQLSVL.

Ten or more counts support this clonotype. The chain combines TRBV19 with TRBJ1-2; no clear D. The CDR3 is made up of 14 amino acids. Trimming pared 4 bases from V and 0 bases from J, leaving 9 bases between. Germline V gene data show CDR1 as LNHDA and CDR2 as SQIVND (reference sequence). This chain's CDR3 is CASSTRRSNYGYTF. The CDR3 coding sequence is TGTGCCAGTAGTACAAGGCGCTCTAACTATGGCTACACCTTC.

This clonotype was recorded at least ten times. The CDR3 is CASSEEARRYNSPLHF. Here the CDR3 DNA reads TGTGCCAGCAGTGAAGAGGCCAGGAGGTATAATTCACCCCTCCACTTT. V usage is TRBV2 and J usage is TRBJ1-6; D is ambiguous. CDR1 is SNHLY and CDR2 is FYNNEI in the germline V gene. V lost 1 base and J 4 bases, leaving 11 bases between the germline ends. The CDR3 spans 16 residues.

In its sample, this clonotype was seen many times. The chain is built from TRBV15 and TRBJ1-2, with 8 bases that match TRBD1. Germline-derived CDR1 and CDR2 are LNHNV and YYDKDF (reference sequence). The CDR3 consists of 13 residues. The ends lost 4 bases at V and 5 bases at J; junction bases unmatched: 3. CDR3 region: CATSIGQGYGYTF. In nucleotides, the CDR3 is TGTGCCACCAGCATAGGACAGGGATATGGCTACACCTTC.

This clonotype showed up just a few times. This chain joins TRBV7-9 and TRBJ2-5; TRBD2 is a possible D gene (5 bases). The CDR3 has 15 amino acids. Germline-derived CDR1 and CDR2 are SEHNR and FQNEAQ (reference sequence). Trimming took off 5 bases at V and 4 bases at J, with 17 bases between the two ends. Here the CDR3 DNA reads TGTGCCAGCAGCGGAGGTGAGGGCTTTGGAGAGACCCAGTACTTC. It is translated as CASSGGEGFGETQYF.

This chain links TRBV3-1 with TRBJ2-7; TRBD2 is a possible D gene (6 bases). Trimming took 2 bases from V and 1 from J, leaving 9 bases between them. The germline CDR1 and CDR2 sequences are LGHDT and YNNKEL (reference sequence). The CDR3 is 14 amino acids. CDR3 amino acids: CASSQSSVSYEQYF. CDR3 nucleotides: TGTGCCAGCAGCCAATCTAGCGTTTCCTACGAGCAGTACTTC.

This chain uses TRBV27 with TRBJ1-2; TRBD1 is a possible D gene (6 bases). The CDR3 runs 15 residues. Looked up from germline, CDR1 is MNHEY and CDR2 is SMNVEV (reference sequence). The V end was cut by 5 bases, the J end by 4 bases, with 17 bases between. CDR3 residues: CASSPTQRGLYGYTF. CDR3 nucleotide sequence: TGTGCCAGCAGTCCTACTCAACGGGGGCTCTATGGCTACACCTTC.

The chain recombines TRBV20-1 with TRBJ2-7; 9 nucleotides align to TRBD1. The V gene's germline CDR1 is DFQATT and CDR2 SNEGSKA (reference sequence). Trimming removed 1 base from V and 4 bases from J; junction bases left unmatched: 8. The CDR3 is made up of 15 amino acids. The DNA of the CDR3 is TGCAGTGCTAGAGTTGGAGGACAGGGGTCATACGAGCAGTACTTC. Its translation: CSARVGGQGSYEQYF.

The gene calls are TRBV19 and TRBJ2-1; 7 bases align to TRBD1. This CDR3 has 12 residues. CDR1 and CDR2 from the germline V gene are LNHDA and SQIVND (reference sequence). CDR3 in amino acids: CAPTGFYNEQFF. CDR3 sequence (DNA): TGTGCACCGACAGGGTTTTACAATGAGCAGTTCTTC.

Points on this clonotype: This may be a read error, as it is one base from a much larger clone. This chain joins TRBV7-3 and TRBJ2-7; D unresolved. This CDR3 has 13 residues. CDR1 and CDR2 from the germline V gene are SGHTA and FQGTGA. CDR3 amino acids: CASSLGHTGEQCF. DNA of the CDR3: TGTGCCAGCAGCTTAGGGCATACGGGCGAGCAGTGCTTC. Looking up the rest from reference TRBV7-3 and TRBJ2-7 gives the full variable domain: GAGVSQTPSNKVTEKGKYVELRCDPISGHTALYWYRQSLGQGPEFLIYFQGTGAADDSGLPNDRFFAVRPEGSVSTLKIQRTERGDSAVYLCASSLGHTGEQCFGPGTRLTVT.

J is TRBJ2-3 and V is TRBV6-5, with TRBD2 as a possible D gene (6 bases). Between the trimmed V and J ends, which lost 4 bases and 9 bases, there was a span of 11 bases. The CDR3 sequence is 12 residues long. In germline, CDR1 is MNHEY, CDR2 SVGAGI. DNA for the CDR3: TGTGCCAGCAGTTCCGCCCGGGGGACGCAGTATTTT. The encoded protein is CASSSARGTQYF.

A word on this clonotype: A much larger clone sits a single nucleotide away, making a read error possible. The rearrangement links TRBV19 to TRBJ2-1; D gene ambiguous. The CDR3 spans 12 residues. Germline CDR1 and CDR2: LNHDA and SQIVND (reference sequence). Between the trimmed V and J ends, which lost 6 bases and 6 bases, there was a span of 9 bases. In DNA, the CDR3 is TGTGCCAGTAGCACAAGTTCCAATGAGCAGTTCTTC. Protein sequence: CASSTSSNEQFF.

This clonotype was found many times. The chain joins TRBV29-1 to TRBJ1-1; D perhaps matches TRBD1 (5 bases). V lost 3 bases and J 0 bases, leaving 17 bases between the germline ends. This CDR3 is 16 amino acids long. Germline CDR1 and CDR2: SQVTM and ANQGSEA. In DNA, the CDR3 is TGCAGCGTTGATCAGGGTCGGGGGTCTTTGAACACTGAAGCTTTCTTT. Amino acids: CSVDQGRGSLNTEAFF.

V usage is TRBV5-5 and J usage is TRBJ1-6, with TRBD1 matching over 9 bases. With 3 bases clipped from V and 8 bases from J, the junction kept 6 bases outside the gene matches. In germline, CDR1 is SGHKS, CDR2 YYEKEE (reference sequence). The CDR3 consists of 15 residues. CDR3 sequence (DNA): TGTGCCAGCAGCTGGGGACAGGGCGGTGATTCACCCCTCCACTTT. Encoded protein: CASSWGQGGDSPLHF.

J is TRBJ2-3 and V is TRBV14; 10 bases map to TRBD2. This CDR3 is 17 amino acids long. Germline CDR1 SGHDN, CDR2 FVKESK. After removal of 5 bases from V and 2 bases from J, the junction contained 10 bases not matched to a gene. CDR3 sequence (DNA): TGTGCCAGCAGCAAAGGACTAGCGGACGGTAACACAGATACGCAGTATTTT. It yields the protein CASSKGLADGNTDTQYF.